The 8 T cell receptor beta chains given below trace back to one sample, sequenced in a study of cytomegalovirus exposure and HLA in healthy donors. PCR used 60 Vbeta primers and 13 Jbeta primers. Here immunoSEQ multiplex PCR was the method, and the copy in TCRdb shows in-frame clones only, minus some. This sample carries around 100,000 clones, approximately 70% of them seen once, and the ten largest clones take 11%. Sequenced sample: PBMCs. The receptor source for this set is a man aged 35-49 years in good health and CMV-seropositive.

The genes are TRBV30 and TRBJ1-2; 7 nucleotides align to TRBD1. After removal of 4 bases from V and 7 bases from J, the junction contained 6 bases not matched to a gene. Per the germline V gene, CDR1 is GTSNPN and CDR2 is SVGIG (reference sequence). The CDR3 loop spans 12 amino acids. CDR3 amino acids: CAWKTGFGGYTF. CDR3 DNA: TGTGCCTGGAAGACAGGGTTTGGTGGCTACACCTTC.

The rearrangement links TRBV7-3 to TRBJ2-1; TRBD2 agrees at 13 bases. CDR1 is SGHTA and CDR2 is FQGTGA in the germline V gene. V lost 5 bases and J lost 4; bases outside the gene matches: 2. The CDR3 is 15 residues long. The CDR3 nucleotides are TGTGCCAGCAGCATACTAGCGGGAGGGTACAATGAGCAGTTCTTC. It codes for CASSILAGGYNEQFF.

The rearrangement joins TRBV11-2 to TRBJ2-3, with unresolved D. V lost 3 bases and J lost 8, with 9 bases in between. Germline CDR1 is SGHAT and CDR2 is FQNNGV. The CDR3 is 12 residues long. The CDR3 DNA follows: TGTGCCAGCAGCTTCCAGGCCAGTACGCAGTATTTT. Its protein is CASSFQASTQYF.

The gene calls are TRBV4-3 and TRBJ1-5, with a weak D call TRBD1 (6 bases). The CDR3 is made up of 15 amino acids. The germline gives CDR1 LGHNA, CDR2 YSLEER. The V end lost 4 bases, the J end lost 6 bases, and 16 bases lay between the germline ends. CDR3 DNA sequence: TGCGCCAGCAGCCCTACGGCGGGGGGCCGTCAGCCCCAGCATTTT. Encoded protein: CASSPTAGGRQPQHF.

V usage is TRBV7-9 and J usage is TRBJ1-1, with 7 bases that match TRBD1. This CDR3 spans 14 amino acids. V shed 4 bases, J shed 1 base, and the junction held 3 bases outside the gene matches. Germline V gene lookup returns CDR1 SEHNR and CDR2 FQNEAQ (reference sequence). In DNA form, the CDR3 reads TGTGCCAGCAGCTCGGGGACAGCGAACACTGAAGCTTTCTTT. This sequence encodes CASSSGTANTEAFF.

V usage is TRBV28 and J usage is TRBJ2-1, with D tentatively TRBD2 (5 bases). The CDR3 is 14 amino acids. Deletions cut 9 bases from V and 8 bases from J, with 20 bases between. In germline, CDR1 is MDHEN, CDR2 SYDVKM. The CDR3 DNA reads TGTGCCAGTTCCGAGCGGATAGGGTATCATGAGCAGTTCTTC. Translating gives CASSERIGYHEQFF.

This CDR3 is CSVAGQGEGYTF. CDR3 in DNA: TGCAGCGTAGCAGGACAGGGTGAAGGCTACACCTTC. The J gene is TRBJ1-2, the V gene TRBV29-1; 8 nucleotides match TRBD1. Per the germline V gene, CDR1 is SQVTM and CDR2 is ANQGSEA. The CDR3 is made up of 12 amino acids. With 6 bases clipped from V and 8 bases from J, the junction kept 8 bases outside the gene matches. Together with reference TRBV29-1 and TRBJ1-2, the CDR3 gives the full variable domain: SAVISQKPSRDICQRGTSLTIQCQVDSQVTMMFWYRQQPGQSLTLIATANQGSEATYESGFVIDKFPISRPNLTFSTLTVSNMSPEDSSIYLCSVAGQGEGYTFGSGTRLTVV.

The chain links TRBV5-1 to TRBJ2-6; D is unresolved. The germline V gene has CDR1 SGHRS and CDR2 YFSETQ. V was trimmed by 4 bases and J by 1 base, leaving 9 bases between them. The CDR3 has 15 residues. The CDR3 here is CASSPVYSGANVLTF. In nucleotides, the CDR3 is TGCGCCAGCAGCCCCGTATATTCTGGGGCCAACGTCCTGACTTTC.